Sequencing of this T cell receptor (beta chain) was carried out in a study of CD8 T cells in ankylosing spondylitis. This clonotype was observed at least ten times. Its target is unknown. J lost 7 bases, V lost 0 bases, and 6 bases had no gene match. This CDR3 has 15 amino acids. The germline V gene encodes CDR1 DFQATT and CDR2 SNEGSKA (reference sequence). MiXCR was run by TCRdb on the 5' RACE reads, yielding one entry per CDR3 protein. This sample has about 140,000 distinct CDR3 sequences, with 7% to 10% found just once. Study-wide findings and caveats: Matched ankylosing spondylitis synovial fluid reportedly showed significant enrichment of disease-linked clones.

V is TRBV20-1 and J is TRBJ1-6; TRBD1 agrees at 7 bases. The sample was synovial fluid, either unsorted or a sorted T cell fraction (not recorded which). The source of this sequence is a male donor with ankylosing spondylitis. For the CDR3, the DNA is TGCAGTGCTAGAGACCCGACAGGGTTAAATTCACCCCTCCACTTT. This gives the protein CSARDPTGLNSPLHF.